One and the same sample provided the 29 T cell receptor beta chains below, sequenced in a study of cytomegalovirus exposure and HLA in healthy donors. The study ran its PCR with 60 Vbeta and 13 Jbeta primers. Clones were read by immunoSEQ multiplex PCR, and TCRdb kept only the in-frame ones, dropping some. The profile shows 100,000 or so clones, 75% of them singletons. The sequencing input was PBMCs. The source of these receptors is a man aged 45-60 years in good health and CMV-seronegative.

Here the CDR3 DNA reads TGCGCCAGCAGCTTGGGAAGTAGCGGGGGGTTAGATACGCAGTATTTT. Protein: CASSLGSSGGLDTQYF. This sequence joins TRBV5-1 and TRBJ2-3, with 10 bases that match TRBD2. The length of the CDR3 is 16 residues. Germline V CDR1 and CDR2: SGHRS, YFSETQ. J lost 5 bases, V lost 0 bases, and 6 bases had no gene match.

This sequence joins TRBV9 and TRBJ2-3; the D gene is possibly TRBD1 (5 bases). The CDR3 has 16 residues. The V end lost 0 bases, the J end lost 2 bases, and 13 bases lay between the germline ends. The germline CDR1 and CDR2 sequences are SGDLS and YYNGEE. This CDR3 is CASSVAGAGATDTQYF. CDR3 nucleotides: TGTGCCAGCAGCGTAGCGGGTGCTGGGGCCACAGATACGCAGTATTTT. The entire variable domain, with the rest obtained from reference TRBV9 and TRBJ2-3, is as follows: DSGVTQTPKHLITATGQRVTLRCSPRSGDLSVYWYQQSLDQGLQFLIQYYNGEERAKGNILERFSAQQFPDLHSELNLSSLELGDSALYFCASSVAGAGATDTQYFGPGTRLTVL.

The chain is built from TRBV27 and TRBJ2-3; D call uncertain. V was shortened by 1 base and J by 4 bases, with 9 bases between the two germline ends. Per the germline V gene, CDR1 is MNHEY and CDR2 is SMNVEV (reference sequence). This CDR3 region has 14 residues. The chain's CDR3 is CASSLLQQPDTQYF. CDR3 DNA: TGTGCCAGCAGTTTATTACAGCAACCAGATACGCAGTATTTT.

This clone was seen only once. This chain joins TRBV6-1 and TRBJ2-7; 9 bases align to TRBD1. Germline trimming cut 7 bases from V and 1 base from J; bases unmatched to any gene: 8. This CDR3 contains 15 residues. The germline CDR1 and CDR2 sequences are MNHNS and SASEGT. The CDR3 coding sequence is TGTGCCAGCACCTTACTGACAGGGGGATCCTACGAGCAGTACTTC. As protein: CASTLLTGGSYEQYF.

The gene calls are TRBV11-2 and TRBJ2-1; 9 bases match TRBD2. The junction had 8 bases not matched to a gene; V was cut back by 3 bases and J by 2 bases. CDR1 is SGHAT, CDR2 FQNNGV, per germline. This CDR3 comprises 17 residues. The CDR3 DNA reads TGTGCCAGCAGCTTCCTTAGCGGGGGATCGGCCTACAATGAGCAGTTCTTC. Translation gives CASSFLSGGSAYNEQFF. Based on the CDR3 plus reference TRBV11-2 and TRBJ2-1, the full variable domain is EAGVAQSPRYKIIEKRQSVAFWCNPISGHATLYWYQQILGQGPKLLIQFQNNGVVDDSQLPKDRFSAERLKGVDSTLKIQPAKLEDSAVYLCASSFLSGGSAYNEQFFGPGTRLTVL.

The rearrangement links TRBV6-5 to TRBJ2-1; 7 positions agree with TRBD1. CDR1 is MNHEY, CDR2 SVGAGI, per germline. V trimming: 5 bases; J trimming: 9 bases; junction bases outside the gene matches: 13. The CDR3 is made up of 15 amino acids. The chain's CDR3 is CASSTDHLTGREQFF. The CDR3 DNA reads TGTGCCAGCAGTACCGACCACTTGACAGGGCGTGAGCAGTTCTTC.

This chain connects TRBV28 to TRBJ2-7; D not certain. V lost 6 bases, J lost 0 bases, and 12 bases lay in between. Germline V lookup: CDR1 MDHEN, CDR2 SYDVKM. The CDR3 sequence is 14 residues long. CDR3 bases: TGTGCCAGCAGGTCGCGAGGTAGCTCCTACGAGCAGTACTTC. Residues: CASRSRGSSYEQYF.

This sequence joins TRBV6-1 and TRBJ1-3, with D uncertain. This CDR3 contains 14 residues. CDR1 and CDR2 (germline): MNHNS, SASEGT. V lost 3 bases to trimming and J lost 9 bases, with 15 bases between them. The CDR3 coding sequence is TGTGCCAGCAGTGAGGGCCCGGAGGGAGGCACCATATATTTT. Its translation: CASSEGPEGGTIYF.

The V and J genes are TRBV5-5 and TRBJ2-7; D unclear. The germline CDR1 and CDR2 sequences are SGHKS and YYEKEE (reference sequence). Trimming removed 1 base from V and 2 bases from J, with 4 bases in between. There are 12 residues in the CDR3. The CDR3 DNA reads TGTGCCAGCAGCTTGTCTACCTACGAGCAGTACTTC. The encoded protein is CASSLSTYEQYF.

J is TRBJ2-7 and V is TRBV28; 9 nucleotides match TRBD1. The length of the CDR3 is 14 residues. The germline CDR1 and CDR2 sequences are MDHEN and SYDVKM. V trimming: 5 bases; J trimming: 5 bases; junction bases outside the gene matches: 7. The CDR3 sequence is CASSNRDRDHEQYF. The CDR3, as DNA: TGTGCCAGCAGTAATCGGGACAGGGACCACGAGCAGTACTTC.

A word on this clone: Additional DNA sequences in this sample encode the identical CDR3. The CDR3 here is CATSRDRGRYEQYF. The CDR3 DNA reads TGTGCCACCAGCAGAGACAGGGGGCGATACGAGCAGTACTTC. This rearrangement joins TRBV15 to TRBJ2-7; 8 nucleotides agree with TRBD1. CDR3 length equals 14 residues. The germline V gene encodes CDR1 LNHNV and CDR2 YYDKDF (reference sequence). J lost 4 bases, V lost 0 bases, and 2 bases had no gene match.

The CDR3 loop is CASSSNIYGYTF. In DNA, the CDR3 is TGTGCCAGCTCATCCAACATCTATGGCTACACCTTC. This chain joins TRBV18 and TRBJ1-2; D is uncertain. V lost 5 bases and J 4 bases, leaving 8 bases between the germline ends. The CDR3 extends over 12 amino acids. In germline, CDR1 is KGHSH, CDR2 LQKENI.

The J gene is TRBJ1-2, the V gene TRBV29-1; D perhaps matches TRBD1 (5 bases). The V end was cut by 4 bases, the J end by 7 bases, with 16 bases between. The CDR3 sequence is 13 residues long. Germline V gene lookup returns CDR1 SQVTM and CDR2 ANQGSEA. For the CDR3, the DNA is TGCAGCGTTGGGGGGGGTAGCCTGGGTGGCTACACCTTC. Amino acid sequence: CSVGGGSLGGYTF.

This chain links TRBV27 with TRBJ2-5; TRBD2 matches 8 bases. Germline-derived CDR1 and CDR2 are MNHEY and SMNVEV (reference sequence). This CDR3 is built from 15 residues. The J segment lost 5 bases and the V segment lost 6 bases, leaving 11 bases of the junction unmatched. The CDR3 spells CASSKRAGGGETQYF. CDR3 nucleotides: TGTGCCAGCAGCAAGAGGGCGGGGGGAGGGGAGACCCAGTACTTC.

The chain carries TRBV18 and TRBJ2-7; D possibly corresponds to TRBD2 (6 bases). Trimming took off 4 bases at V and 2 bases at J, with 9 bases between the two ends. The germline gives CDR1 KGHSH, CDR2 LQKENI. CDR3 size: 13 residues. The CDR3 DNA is TGTGCCAGCTCACGGGACTCCACCTACGAGCAGTACTTC. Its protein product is CASSRDSTYEQYF.

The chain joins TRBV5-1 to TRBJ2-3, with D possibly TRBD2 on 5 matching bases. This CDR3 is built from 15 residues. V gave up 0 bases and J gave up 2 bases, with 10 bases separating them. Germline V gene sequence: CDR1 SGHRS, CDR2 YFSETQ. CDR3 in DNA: TGCGCCAGCAGCTTGGCCGGACTCAACACAGATACGCAGTATTTT. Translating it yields CASSLAGLNTDTQYF.

The CDR3 loop is CASSLGTALQTQYF. CDR3 DNA: TGCGCCAGCAGCTTGGGTACGGCACTACAGACCCAGTACTTC. The V and J genes are TRBV5-1 and TRBJ2-5; no definite D call. CDR3 size: 14 residues. From germline, CDR1 is SGHRS and CDR2 YFSETQ. V was trimmed by 0 bases and J by 6 bases, leaving 12 bases between them.

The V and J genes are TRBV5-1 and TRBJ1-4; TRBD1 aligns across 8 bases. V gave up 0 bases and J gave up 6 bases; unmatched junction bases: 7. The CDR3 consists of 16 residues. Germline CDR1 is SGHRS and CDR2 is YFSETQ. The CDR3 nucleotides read TGCGCCAGCAGCTTGGATCGTACAGGGGGGGATGAAAAACTGTTTTTT. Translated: CASSLDRTGGDEKLFF.

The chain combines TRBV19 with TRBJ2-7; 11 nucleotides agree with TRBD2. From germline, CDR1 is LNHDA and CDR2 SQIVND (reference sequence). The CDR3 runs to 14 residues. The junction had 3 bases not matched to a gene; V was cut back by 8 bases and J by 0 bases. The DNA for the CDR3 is TGTGCCAGTTCCGGGACTAGCGGCTCCTACGAGCAGTACTTC. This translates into CASSGTSGSYEQYF.

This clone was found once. The CDR3 region has the DNA TGTGCCAGCTCTCGGGGGGGAGACAATGAGCAGTTCTTC. Protein product: CASSRGGDNEQFF. This chain uses TRBV18 with TRBJ2-1, with 8 nucleotides matching TRBD2. The CDR3 contains 13 residues. The trim removed 6 bases at V and 5 bases at J, leaving 3 bases unmatched. The germline CDR1 and CDR2 sequences are KGHSH and LQKENI.

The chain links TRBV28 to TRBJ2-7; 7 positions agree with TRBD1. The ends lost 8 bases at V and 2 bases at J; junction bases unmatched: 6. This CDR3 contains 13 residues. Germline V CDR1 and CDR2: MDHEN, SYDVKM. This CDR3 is CASRDRSTYEQYF. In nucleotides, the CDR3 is TGTGCCAGCCGGGACAGAAGCACCTACGAGCAGTACTTC.

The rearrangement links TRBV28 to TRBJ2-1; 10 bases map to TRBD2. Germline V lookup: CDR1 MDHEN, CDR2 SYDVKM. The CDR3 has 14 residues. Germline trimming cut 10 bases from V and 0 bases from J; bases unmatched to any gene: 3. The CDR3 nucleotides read TGTGCCACCGAGCGGGGGGGCTCCTACAATGAGCAGTTCTTC. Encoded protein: CATERGGSYNEQFF.

The CDR3 is CASSLEDRGVDEQFF. The CDR3 DNA follows: TGCGCCAGCAGCTTGGAGGACAGGGGAGTAGATGAGCAGTTCTTC. The chain carries TRBV5-1 and TRBJ2-1; 9 bases match TRBD1. The J segment lost 8 bases and the V segment lost 0 bases, leaving 6 bases of the junction unmatched. CDR3 length: 15 residues. Germline loops: CDR1 SGHRS, CDR2 YFSETQ.

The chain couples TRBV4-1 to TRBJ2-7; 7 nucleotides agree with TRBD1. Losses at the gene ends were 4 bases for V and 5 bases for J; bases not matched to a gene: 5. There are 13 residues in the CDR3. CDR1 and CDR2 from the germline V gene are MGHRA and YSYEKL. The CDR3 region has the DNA TGCGCCAGCAGCCTTTTTACAGGGGACGAGCAGTACTTC. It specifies CASSLFTGDEQYF.

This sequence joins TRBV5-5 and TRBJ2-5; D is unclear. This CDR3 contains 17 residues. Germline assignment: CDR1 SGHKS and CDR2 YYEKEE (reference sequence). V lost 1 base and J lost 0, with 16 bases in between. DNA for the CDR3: TGTGCCAGCAGCTTGCTCGGAGTTACCATAGACCAAGAGACCCAGTACTTC. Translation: CASSLLGVTIDQETQYF.

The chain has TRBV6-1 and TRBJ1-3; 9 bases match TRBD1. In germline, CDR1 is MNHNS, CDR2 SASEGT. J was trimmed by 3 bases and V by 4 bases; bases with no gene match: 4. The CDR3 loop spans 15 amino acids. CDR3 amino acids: CASSASTGGGNTIYF. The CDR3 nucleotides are TGTGCCAGCAGTGCTTCGACAGGGGGTGGAAACACCATATATTTT.

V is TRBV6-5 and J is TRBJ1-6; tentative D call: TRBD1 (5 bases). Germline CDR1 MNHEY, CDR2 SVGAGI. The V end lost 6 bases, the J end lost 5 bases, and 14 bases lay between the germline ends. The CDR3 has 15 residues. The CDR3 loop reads CASRQGTGHNSPLHF. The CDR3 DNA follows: TGTGCCAGCAGGCAGGGCACAGGCCATAATTCACCCCTCCACTTT.

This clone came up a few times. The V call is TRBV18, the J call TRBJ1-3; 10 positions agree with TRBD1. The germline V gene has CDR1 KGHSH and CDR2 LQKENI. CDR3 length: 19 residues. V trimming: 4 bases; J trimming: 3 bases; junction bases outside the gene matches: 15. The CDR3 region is CASSLRVETGGAGGNTIYF. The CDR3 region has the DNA TGTGCCAGCTCACTCCGGGTGGAGACAGGGGGCGCCGGTGGAAACACCATATATTTT. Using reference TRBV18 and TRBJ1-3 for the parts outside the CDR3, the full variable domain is NAGVMQNPRHLVRRRGQEARLRCSPMKGHSHVYWYRQLPEEGLKFMVYLQKENIIDESGMPKERFSAEFPKEGPSILRIQQVVRGDSAAYFCASSLRVETGGAGGNTIYFGEGSWLTVV.

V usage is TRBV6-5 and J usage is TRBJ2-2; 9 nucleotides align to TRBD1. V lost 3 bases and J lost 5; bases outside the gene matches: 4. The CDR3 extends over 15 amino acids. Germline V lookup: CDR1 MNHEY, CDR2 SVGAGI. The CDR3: CASSYPGTGTGELFF. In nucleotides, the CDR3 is TGTGCCAGCAGTTATCCCGGGACAGGGACCGGGGAGCTGTTTTTT.